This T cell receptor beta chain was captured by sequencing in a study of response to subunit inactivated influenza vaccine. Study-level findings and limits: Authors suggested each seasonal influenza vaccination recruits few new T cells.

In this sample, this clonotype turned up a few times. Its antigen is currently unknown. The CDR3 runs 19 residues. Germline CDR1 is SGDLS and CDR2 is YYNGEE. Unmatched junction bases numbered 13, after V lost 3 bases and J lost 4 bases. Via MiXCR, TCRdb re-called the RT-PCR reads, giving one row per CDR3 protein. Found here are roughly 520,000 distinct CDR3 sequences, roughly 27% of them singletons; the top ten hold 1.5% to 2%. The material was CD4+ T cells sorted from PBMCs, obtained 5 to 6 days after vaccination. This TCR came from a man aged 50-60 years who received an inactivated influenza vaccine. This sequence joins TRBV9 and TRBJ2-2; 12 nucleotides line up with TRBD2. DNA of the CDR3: TGTGCCAGCAGCGCGGGACTAGCGGGTCTAAGTAAGAGCACCGGGGAGCTGTTTTTT. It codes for CASSAGLAGLSKSTGELFF.